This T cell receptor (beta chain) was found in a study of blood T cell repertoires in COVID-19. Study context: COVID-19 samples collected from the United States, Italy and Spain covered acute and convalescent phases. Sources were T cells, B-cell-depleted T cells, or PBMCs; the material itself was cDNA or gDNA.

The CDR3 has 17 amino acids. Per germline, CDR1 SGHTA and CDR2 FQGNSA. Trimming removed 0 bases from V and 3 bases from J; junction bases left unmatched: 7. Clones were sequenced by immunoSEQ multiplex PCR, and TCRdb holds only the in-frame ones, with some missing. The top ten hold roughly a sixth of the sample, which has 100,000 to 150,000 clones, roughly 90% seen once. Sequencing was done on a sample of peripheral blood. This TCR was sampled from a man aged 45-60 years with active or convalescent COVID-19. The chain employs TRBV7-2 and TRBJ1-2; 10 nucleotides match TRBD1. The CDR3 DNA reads TGTGCCAGCAGCTTAGCTCCAGACAGGGGGCTATACTATGGCTACACCTTC. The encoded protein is CASSLAPDRGLYYGYTF. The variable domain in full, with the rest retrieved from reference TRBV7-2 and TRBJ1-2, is GAGVSQSPSNKVTEKGKDVELRCDPISGHTALYWYRQSLGQGLEFLIYFQGNSAPDKSGLPSDRFSAERTGGSVSTLTIQRTQQEDSAVYLCASSLAPDRGLYYGYTFGSGTRLTVV.